The clone carrying this T cell receptor (beta chain) was seen a single time. This entry belongs to a study of chemoradiotherapy in HPV16-positive cancers. Repertoires were sampled repeatedly during chemoradiotherapy. Here immunoSEQ multiplex PCR was the method, and the copy in TCRdb shows in-frame clones only, minus some. The sample comprises about 4,800 clones, roughly four fifths of which are singletons, and more than 30% rests with the top ten. V shed 3 bases, J shed 9 bases, and the junction held 10 bases outside the gene matches. The CDR3 totals 15 residues. CDR1 is SGHTA and CDR2 is FQGTGA in the germline V gene.

The rearrangement links TRBV7-3 to TRBJ2-1; TRBD2 agrees at 8 bases. The receptor comes from a human donor with HPV-associated anogenital cancer. This material was collected from a patient who underwent chemoradiotherapy. DNA for the CDR3: TGTGCCAGCAGCTTCAGCACTAGCGGAGGAGGTGAGCAGTTCTTC. This codes for CASSFSTSGGGEQFF.